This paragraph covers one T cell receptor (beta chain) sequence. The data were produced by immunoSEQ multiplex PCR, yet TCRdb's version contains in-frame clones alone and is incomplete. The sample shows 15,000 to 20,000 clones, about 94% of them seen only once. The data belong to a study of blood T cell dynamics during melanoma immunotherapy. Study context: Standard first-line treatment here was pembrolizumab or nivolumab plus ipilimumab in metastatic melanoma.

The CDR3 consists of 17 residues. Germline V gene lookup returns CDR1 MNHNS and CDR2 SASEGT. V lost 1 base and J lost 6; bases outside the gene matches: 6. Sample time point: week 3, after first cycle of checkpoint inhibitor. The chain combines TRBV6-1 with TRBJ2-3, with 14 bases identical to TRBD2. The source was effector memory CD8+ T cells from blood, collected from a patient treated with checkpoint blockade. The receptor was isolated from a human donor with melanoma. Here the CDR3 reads CASSEEGLAGESDTQYF. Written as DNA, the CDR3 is TGTGCCAGCAGTGAAGAGGGACTAGCGGGAGAGTCTGATACGCAGTATTTT.